Sequencing of this T cell receptor beta chain was carried out in a study of blood T cell repertoires in COVID-19. Per the original methods: The assay estimated nucleated cells by amplifying reference gene primers. Data came from immunoSEQ multiplex PCR; TCRdb stores just in-frame clones and leaves some out. V, J and clone size are those of that table, while D and trimming were read from the DNA. Among roughly 75,000 clones listed, 75% to 90% were seen once. Seattle enrolled patients during active infection and tracked them longitudinally. CDR3 size: 16 residues. Germline CDR1 reads KGHSH; CDR2 reads LQKENI. The ends lost 5 bases at V and 8 bases at J; junction bases unmatched: 13.

Specimen: peripheral blood. The chain recombines TRBV18 with TRBJ2-2, with TRBD2 matching over 8 bases. This TCR derives from a man between 50 and 59 years old with COVID-19, enrolled during active disease. CDR3 loop: CASSTSSGHGAGELFF. The CDR3 DNA follows: TGTGCCAGCTCAACCTCTAGCGGGCACGGAGCGGGGGAGCTGTTTTTT.